This T cell receptor beta chain was identified in a study of cytomegalovirus exposure and HLA in healthy donors. PCR employed 60 Vbeta and 13 Jbeta primers. Method: immunoSEQ multiplex PCR; TCRdb's copy keeps in-frame clones and lacks some. The data show over 150,000 clones, over 70% seen once. The study's findings and limits: Reports described diagnosis of cytomegalovirus status by the classifier as highly specific and sensitive. 16,951 TCR beta sequences were associated with HLA alleles at 0.05 false discovery rate in a later analysis. A list of 150 to 200 TCR beta chains associated with cytomegalovirus was given.

This clone was observed once. Antigen: not known. The sample comprised PBMCs. The origin of this receptor is a man aged 25 to 40 in good health and CMV-seropositive.

The CDR3, as DNA: TGTGCCAGCAGTCCCGACGGACAGGGGAGGACTGAAGCTTTCTTT. Its translation is CASSPDGQGRTEAFF. The chain carries TRBV28 and TRBJ1-1; 9 nucleotides agree with TRBD1. Germline CDR1 and CDR2: MDHEN and SYDVKM. The junction had 9 bases not matched to a gene; V was cut back by 5 bases and J by 5 bases. The CDR3 is 15 amino acids.